This TCR beta chain was observed in a study of T cell responses to AZD1222 COVID-19 vaccine. Germline V CDR1 and CDR2: MNHEY, SVGAGI. V was clipped by 4 bases and J by 5 bases, with 10 bases between them. The CDR3 length is 13 residues. Sequenced by immunoSEQ multiplex PCR; TCRdb stores in-frame clones only, minus some. The table lists some 100,000 clones, about 86% of them singletons. The sequence was obtained from an adult in good health. The chain has TRBV6-5 and TRBJ2-3; D is uncertain. The material was peripheral blood, obtained on day 0 of AZD1222 vaccination. The CDR3: CASSSPAVDTQYF. CDR3 coding DNA: TGTGCCAGCAGTTCCCCTGCGGTAGATACGCAGTATTTT.